This passage covers 19 T cell receptor beta chains from one sample sequenced in a study of cytotoxic CD8 clonotypes in ibrutinib-treated CLL. TCRdb's table, derived via immunoSEQ multiplex PCR, lists solely in-frame clones and lacks some. The sample has about 300,000 clones, roughly 76% seen once. Sequencing used PBMCs, obtained at disease progression, from a patient treated with ibrutinib. Receptors were obtained from a human donor with chronic lymphocytic leukemia.

DNA of the CDR3: TGTGCCAGCAGTTACAATACCTACGAGCAGTACTTC. Translating it yields CASSYNTYEQYF. The J gene is TRBJ2-7, the V gene TRBV6-6; no definite D call. Germline lookup yields CDR1 MNHNY and CDR2 SVGAGI (reference sequence). V lost 2 bases to trimming and J lost 2 bases, with 4 bases between them. This CDR3 has 12 residues.

The J gene is TRBJ2-7, the V gene TRBV5-1; no clear D. V gave up 0 bases and J gave up 5 bases, with 12 bases separating them. Germline CDR1 and CDR2: SGHRS and YFSETQ. CDR3 size: 14 residues. The CDR3 DNA is TGCGCCAGCAGCTTGGCCGTGACTTCTGACGAGCAGTACTTC. Amino acid sequence: CASSLAVTSDEQYF.

The chain's CDR3 is CASSLDWAGTETQYF. The CDR3 region has the DNA TGTGCCAGCAGCTTGGATTGGGCAGGGACAGAGACCCAGTACTTC. V gene TRBV5-6 combines with J gene TRBJ2-5, with D tentatively TRBD1 or TRBD2 (5 bases each). Per germline, CDR1 SGHDT and CDR2 YYEEEE. Trimming removed 0 bases at V and 4 bases at J, with 13 bases between. The length of the CDR3 is 15 residues.

The CDR3 DNA reads TGCGCCAGCAGCCGAGACCCCGGGCACACTGAAGCTTTCTTT. Translating it yields CASSRDPGHTEAFF. This chain uses TRBV4-1 with TRBJ1-1; D not certain. The CDR3 totals 14 residues. V was clipped by 4 bases and J by 3 bases, with 12 bases between them. Germline V gene data show CDR1 as MGHRA and CDR2 as YSYEKL.

V and J are TRBV27 and TRBJ2-1; D call uncertain. Germline CDR1 reads MNHEY; CDR2 reads SMNVEV (reference sequence). Trimming took 6 bases from V and 0 from J, leaving 15 bases between them. The CDR3 runs to 16 residues. This chain's CDR3 is CASSRVGATSYNEQFF. CDR3 bases: TGTGCCAGCAGCCGGGTGGGTGCTACCTCCTACAATGAGCAGTTCTTC.

This chain's CDR3 is CASSDSLTDTEAFF. The CDR3 DNA follows: TGTGCCAGCAGTGATTCCCTGACAGACACTGAAGCTTTCTTT. The chain recombines TRBV2 with TRBJ1-1, with a tentative D call TRBD1 (5 bases). V was clipped by 3 bases and J by 3 bases, with 11 bases between them. The CDR3 totals 14 residues. Germline CDR1 and CDR2: SNHLY and FYNNEI.

This chain connects TRBV7-9 to TRBJ1-2; D is possibly TRBD1 (5 bases). This CDR3 contains 14 residues. V lost 5 bases and J lost 6, with 16 bases in between. Germline V gives CDR1 SEHNR, CDR2 FQNEAQ (reference sequence). The CDR3: CASSRVQDMDGYTF. DNA for the CDR3: TGTGCCAGCAGCCGAGTACAGGATATGGATGGCTACACCTTC.

The rearrangement uses TRBV7-3 and TRBJ2-1; perhaps D is TRBD1 or TRBD2 (5 bases each). The V end was cut by 0 bases, the J end by 9 bases, with 12 bases between. The CDR3 has 14 amino acids. Per the germline V gene, CDR1 is SGHTA and CDR2 is FQGTGA. CDR3 DNA sequence: TGTGCCAGCAGCTTAACGGGGACCCGCGGTGAGCAGTTCTTC. Translation gives CASSLTGTRGEQFF. Variable domain in full (rest from reference TRBV7-3 and TRBJ2-1): GAGVSQTPSNKVTEKGKYVELRCDPISGHTALYWYRQSLGQGPEFLIYFQGTGAADDSGLPNDRFFAVRPEGSVSTLKIQRTERGDSAVYLCASSLTGTRGEQFFGPGTRLTVL.

This clone was counted a few times. The V and J genes are TRBV18 and TRBJ1-2; 7 bases align to TRBD1. The CDR3 totals 16 residues. Per germline, CDR1 KGHSH and CDR2 LQKENI. The V segment lost 1 base and the J segment 3 bases; nucleotides outside the gene matches: 8. For the CDR3, the DNA is TGTGCCAGCTCACCACTGGAGGGGGCTGGCTACTATGGCTACACCTTC. Amino acids: CASSPLEGAGYYGYTF.

V usage is TRBV15 and J usage is TRBJ1-3; D is uncertain. Germline V gives CDR1 LNHNV, CDR2 YYDKDF (reference sequence). The CDR3 length is 11 residues. Deletions cut 5 bases from V and 14 bases from J, with 13 bases between. The DNA of the CDR3 is TGTGCCACCAGCCGAGCCGCAGTCTTATATTTT. Translation: CATSRAAVLYF.

The chain employs TRBV29-1 and TRBJ1-5; perhaps TRBD1 as D (6 bases). This CDR3 spans 15 amino acids. Trimming took 6 bases from V and 4 from J, leaving 19 bases between them. Germline lookup yields CDR1 SQVTM and CDR2 ANQGSEA. CDR3 bases: TGCAGCGTCACCCTTACCGGGACACTAAATCAGCCCCAGCATTTT. Translating it yields CSVTLTGTLNQPQHF.

The chain couples TRBV6-6 to TRBJ1-1, with D possibly matching TRBD1 (6 bases). Germline values: CDR1 MNHNY, CDR2 SVGAGI (reference sequence). The V gene lost 6 bases and the J gene lost 4 bases, with 15 bases spanning the gap. The CDR3 spans 14 residues. CDR3 bases: TGTGCCAGCAGGGCAGGGGAGAGGGGCACTGAAGCTTTCTTT. Its translation: CASRAGERGTEAFF.

This clone came up a few times. The chain combines TRBV2 with TRBJ2-7, with D maybe TRBD1 (5 bases). Germline CDR1 SNHLY, CDR2 FYNNEI. The CDR3 consists of 15 residues. V lost 5 bases and J lost 3, with 17 bases in between. The DNA of the CDR3 is TGTGCCAGCAGTAGGGGATTTCTCGATCACTACGAGCAGTACTTC. It codes for CASSRGFLDHYEQYF.

This clone was seen only a few times. V is TRBV7-2 and J is TRBJ1-3; 8 positions agree with TRBD1. The V gene end was trimmed by 6 bases and the J gene end by 0 bases; junction bases not matched to a gene: 7. The CDR3 spans 16 residues. From germline, CDR1 is SGHTA and CDR2 FQGNSA. The CDR3 coding sequence is TGTGCCAGCAGTTTCCACAGGGGGGCCTCTGGAAACACCATATATTTT. Protein sequence: CASSFHRGASGNTIYF.

The chain couples TRBV18 to TRBJ2-7; D ambiguous. There are 14 residues in the CDR3. Germline CDR1 KGHSH, CDR2 LQKENI. Trimming shortened V by 2 bases and J by 2 bases, and 10 bases separated the two germline ends. DNA of the CDR3: TGTGCCAGCTCACCATGGGGTGACCCCTACGAGCAGTACTTC. Amino acid sequence: CASSPWGDPYEQYF.

V is TRBV9 and J is TRBJ2-3; TRBD2 matches at 14 bases. The V and J ends lost 3 bases and 7 bases, in that order; junction bases with no gene match: 13. This CDR3 is built from 18 residues. The germline CDR1 and CDR2 sequences are SGDLS and YYNGEE. The CDR3 here is CASSAGQRLAGGPNTQYF. CDR3 sequence (DNA): TGTGCCAGCAGCGCGGGACAGAGACTAGCGGGAGGGCCCAATACGCAGTATTTT.

This chain links TRBV7-3 with TRBJ2-2; D not certain. The CDR3 totals 13 residues. V lost 8 bases and J lost 0, with 7 bases in between. Germline V gene sequence: CDR1 SGHTA, CDR2 FQGTGA. The CDR3 loop is CASSQTNTGELFF. The DNA of the CDR3 is TGTGCCAGCTCCCAAACGAACACCGGGGAGCTGTTTTTT. Looking up the rest from reference TRBV7-3 and TRBJ2-2 gives the full variable domain: GAGVSQTPSNKVTEKGKYVELRCDPISGHTALYWYRQSLGQGPEFLIYFQGTGAADDSGLPNDRFFAVRPEGSVSTLKIQRTERGDSAVYLCASSQTNTGELFFGEGSRLTVL.

This clone was counted only a few times. The chain joins TRBV28 to TRBJ1-5; D is unresolved. The CDR3 covers 12 residues. Germline V gives CDR1 MDHEN, CDR2 SYDVKM. V was pared by 3 bases and J by 8 bases, with 8 bases between. CDR3 nucleotide sequence: TGTGCCAGCAGTTTCTTTCCTGAGCCCCAGCATTTT. Its translation: CASSFFPEPQHF.

The chain couples TRBV29-1 to TRBJ2-7; 8 bases match TRBD1. The V and J ends lost 6 bases and 1 base, in that order; junction bases with no gene match: 5. CDR3 size: 13 residues. From germline, CDR1 is SQVTM and CDR2 ANQGSEA. DNA for the CDR3: TGCAGCGTCCTGACAGGGGATTCCTACGAGCAGTACTTC. Its protein is CSVLTGDSYEQYF.